The 27 T cell receptor beta chains below were found in one sample sequenced in a study of cytomegalovirus exposure and HLA in healthy donors. Assay: immunoSEQ multiplex PCR; the TCRdb copy retains only in-frame clones and omits some. The sample has some 200,000 clones, 75% to 95% seen once; the top ten hold approximately 1.1%. The source material was PBMCs. The receptors were gathered from a woman under 30 in good health and CMV-seronegative.

The chain carries TRBV5-1 and TRBJ2-7, with D tentatively TRBD1 (9 bases). Germline CDR1 is SGHRS and CDR2 is YFSETQ. Trimming shortened V by 3 bases and J by 3 bases, and 19 bases separated the two germline ends. The length of the CDR3 is 16 residues. Here the CDR3 DNA reads TGCGCCAGCAGCTCAACAGGGGGCGGGAGGAGCTACGAGCAGTACTTC. Protein: CASSSTGGGRSYEQYF.

This sequence joins TRBV7-9 and TRBJ2-5; unclear D gene. From germline, CDR1 is SEHNR and CDR2 FQNEAQ (reference sequence). The CDR3 has 14 residues. Deletions cut 0 bases from V and 0 bases from J, with 5 bases between. The CDR3 nucleotides read TGTGCCAGCAGCTTAGCACGGTACCAAGAGACCCAGTACTTC. Protein sequence: CASSLARYQETQYF.

This clone was seen a single time. The chain recombines TRBV30 with TRBJ2-3; D call uncertain. The V and J ends lost 6 bases and 5 bases respectively, with 9 bases between them. The CDR3 has 11 amino acids. Per germline, CDR1 GTSNPN and CDR2 SVGIG (reference sequence). The CDR3 region has the DNA TGTGCCTGTGGTACGAGAGATACGCAGTATTTT. It translates to CACGTRDTQYF.

This chain connects TRBV19 to TRBJ1-1, with TRBD1 matching over 7 bases. The CDR3 sequence is 14 residues long. CDR1 is LNHDA, CDR2 SQIVND, per germline (reference sequence). J lost 1 base, V lost 6 bases, and 5 bases had no gene match. The CDR3 nucleotides read TGTGCCAGTAGAGGACAGGCCTCGAACACTGAAGCTTTCTTT. Translation: CASRGQASNTEAFF.

The CDR3, as DNA: TGCAGCGCTGGGACAGTTTTAAAGGACACTGAAGCTTTCTTT. Protein: CSAGTVLKDTEAFF. V usage is TRBV29-1 and J usage is TRBJ1-1; 7 bases agree with TRBD1. Germline V gene sequence: CDR1 SQVTM, CDR2 ANQGSEA. With V trimmed by 7 bases and J by 3 bases, 11 bases remained unmatched. The CDR3 contains 14 residues.

V usage is TRBV18 and J usage is TRBJ2-1, with D hard to call. This CDR3 contains 17 residues. Looked up from germline, CDR1 is KGHSH and CDR2 is LQKENI. Between the trimmed V and J ends, which lost 3 bases and 0 bases, there was a span of 15 bases. The CDR3 loop is CASSPLYTQSSYNEQFF. CDR3 DNA: TGTGCCAGCTCACCCCTCTATACACAGAGCTCCTACAATGAGCAGTTCTTC.

The chain employs TRBV28 and TRBJ2-7; 7 nucleotides align to TRBD1. The J segment lost 2 bases and the V segment lost 3 bases, leaving 7 bases of the junction unmatched. The CDR3 is 15 residues long. CDR1 is MDHEN and CDR2 is SYDVKM in the germline V gene. The CDR3 DNA is TGTGCCAGCAGTTTGACCGGGGACAGACCCTACGAGCAGTACTTC. Translation: CASSLTGDRPYEQYF. Complete variable domain (other parts from reference TRBV28 and TRBJ2-7): DVKVTQSSRYLVKRTGEKVFLECVQDMDHENMFWYRQDPGLGLRLIYFSYDVKMKEKGDIPEGYSVSREKKERFSLILESASTNQTSMYLCASSLTGDRPYEQYFGPGTRLTVT.

V and J are TRBV2 and TRBJ2-1; 9 nucleotides align to TRBD2. The germline gives CDR1 SNHLY, CDR2 FYNNEI. The V and J ends lost 3 bases and 6 bases, in that order; junction bases with no gene match: 6. This CDR3 has 15 amino acids. CDR3 coding DNA: TGTGCCAGCAGTGAGGGACTAGCTCCACTCAATGAGCAGTTCTTC. Translated: CASSEGLAPLNEQFF.

A note on this clone: The sample holds other DNA sequences that translate to the same CDR3. The J gene is TRBJ2-2, the V gene TRBV5-1; D not resolved. With 0 bases removed from V and 4 bases from J, the gap between germline ends came to 7 bases. There are 14 residues in the CDR3. Germline values: CDR1 SGHRS, CDR2 YFSETQ. The CDR3 sequence: CASSLVGGTGELFF. CDR3 in DNA: TGCGCCAGCAGCTTGGTCGGCGGCACCGGGGAGCTGTTTTTT.

V gene TRBV27 combines with J gene TRBJ1-4, with 8 bases matching TRBD1. J was trimmed by 7 bases and V by 6 bases; bases with no gene match: 7. CDR3 length: 14 amino acids. CDR1 is MNHEY, CDR2 SMNVEV, per germline (reference sequence). CDR3 coding DNA: TGTGCCAGCAGCGCCGGGACAGGTGGTGAAAAACTGTTTTTT. It specifies CASSAGTGGEKLFF.

The chain recombines TRBV15 with TRBJ1-5, with D unresolved. Deletions cut 5 bases from V and 2 bases from J, with 4 bases between. The CDR3 has 12 residues. CDR1 LNHNV and CDR2 YYDKDF come from the germline V gene (reference sequence). CDR3 residues: CATSPGNQPQHF. Here the CDR3 DNA reads TGTGCCACCAGCCCGGGCAATCAGCCCCAGCATTTT.

This clone is a singleton in its sample. The chain has TRBV7-3 and TRBJ2-7; 9 nucleotides agree with TRBD1. The CDR3 sequence is 17 residues long. V lost 1 base to trimming and J lost 7 bases; unmatched junction nucleotides: 14. Germline loops: CDR1 SGHTA, CDR2 FQGTGA. The CDR3 reads CASSLRGMGTGSFEQYF. CDR3 coding DNA: TGTGCCAGCAGCTTAAGGGGGATGGGGACAGGGAGTTTTGAGCAGTACTTC.

CDR3 DNA sequence: TGTGCCAGCAGCTTAGTAGGACTGGGACAGGGGGCTTGGGAGCAGTACTTC. Its translation is CASSLVGLGQGAWEQYF. This chain links TRBV7-2 with TRBJ2-7; 12 bases fit TRBD1. CDR3 length equals 17 residues. The J segment lost 7 bases and the V segment lost 1 base, leaving 11 bases of the junction unmatched. In germline, CDR1 is SGHTA, CDR2 FQGNSA.

V usage is TRBV18 and J usage is TRBJ2-7; TRBD2 aligns across 8 bases. V shed 0 bases, J shed 3 bases, and the junction held 1 base outside the gene matches. Germline V gives CDR1 KGHSH, CDR2 LQKENI. CDR3 length: 14 residues. The chain's CDR3 is CASSPPGLVYEQYF. CDR3 in DNA: TGTGCCAGCTCACCACCGGGACTAGTCTACGAGCAGTACTTC.

The chain uses TRBV6-1 and TRBJ2-1; 8 bases are a match to TRBD1. With V trimmed by 9 bases and J by 4 bases, 8 bases remained unmatched. Germline-derived CDR1 and CDR2 are MNHNS and SASEGT. The CDR3 consists of 14 residues. In DNA, the CDR3 is TGTGCCAGTTTTACCGGGGACAGGTACAATGAGCAGTTCTTC. It yields the protein CASFTGDRYNEQFF.

The chain carries TRBV7-8 and TRBJ1-1; D not certain. The germline V gene has CDR1 SGHVS and CDR2 FQNEAQ. Trimming shortened V by 5 bases and J by 3 bases, and 13 bases separated the two germline ends. This CDR3 comprises 14 residues. The CDR3 coding sequence is TGTGCCAGCAGCAGCTGGGGAGATGACACTGAAGCTTTCTTT. It is translated as CASSSWGDDTEAFF.

This clone was detected only once. J is TRBJ2-5 and V is TRBV6-6; the match to TRBD2 covers 9 bases. The V and J ends lost 5 bases and 5 bases, in that order; junction bases with no gene match: 12. The germline V gene has CDR1 MNHNY and CDR2 SVGAGI (reference sequence). CDR3 size: 16 residues. In nucleotides, the CDR3 is TGTGCCAGCAGTGGCCGGGTGGCGGGAGGGCCTGAGACCCAGTACTTC. Its protein product is CASSGRVAGGPETQYF.

V usage is TRBV28 and J usage is TRBJ2-7, with 11 bases lining up with TRBD2. V lost 8 bases to trimming and J lost 4 bases; unmatched junction nucleotides: 13. CDR3 length equals 16 residues. CDR1 is MDHEN and CDR2 is SYDVKM in the germline V gene. CDR3 protein: CASRGLAASAIYEQYF. CDR3 nucleotide sequence: TGTGCCAGCCGGGGACTAGCGGCATCAGCCATATACGAGCAGTACTTC.

The V call is TRBV5-1, the J call TRBJ1-2; the D gene is possibly TRBD1 (5 bases). Per germline, CDR1 SGHRS and CDR2 YFSETQ. V shed 3 bases and J shed 6 bases, with 12 bases lying between them. The CDR3 has 13 residues. The CDR3 nucleotides are TGCGCCAGCAGCTCTACAGCGGGGCATGGCTACACCTTC. This sequence encodes CASSSTAGHGYTF.

J is TRBJ2-7 and V is TRBV6-1; D uncertain. The CDR3 totals 12 residues. Trimming stripped 5 bases from V and 3 bases from J, with 8 bases between. Per germline, CDR1 MNHNS and CDR2 SASEGT. The CDR3 region is CASSLINYEQYF. The CDR3 DNA reads as TGTGCCAGCAGTCTAATAAACTACGAGCAGTACTTC.

The chain has TRBV9 and TRBJ2-7, with 8 bases that match TRBD1. In germline, CDR1 is SGDLS, CDR2 YYNGEE. After removal of 1 base from V and 0 bases from J, the junction contained 6 bases not matched to a gene. The CDR3 extends over 16 amino acids. In DNA, the CDR3 is TGTGCCAGCAGCGTACATGACAGGGGACCCTCCTACGAGCAGTACTTC. Protein: CASSVHDRGPSYEQYF. Full variable domain (outside the CDR3, taken from reference TRBV9 and TRBJ2-7): DSGVTQTPKHLITATGQRVTLRCSPRSGDLSVYWYQQSLDQGLQFLIQYYNGEERAKGNILERFSAQQFPDLHSELNLSSLELGDSALYFCASSVHDRGPSYEQYFGPGTRLTVT.

The chain joins TRBV11-3 to TRBJ2-1; 8 nucleotides line up with TRBD1. The CDR3 has 15 residues. Germline-derived CDR1 and CDR2 are SGHNT and YENEEA. V was pared by 5 bases and J by 1 base, with 4 bases of the junction left unmatched. The chain's CDR3 is CASSPRQGSYNEQFF. CDR3 DNA sequence: TGTGCCAGCAGCCCGCGACAGGGGTCCTACAATGAGCAGTTCTTC.

The chain employs TRBV18 and TRBJ2-7, with D perhaps matching TRBD1 (5 bases). Trimming left V 3 bases short and J 5 bases short, with 14 bases between. The V gene's germline CDR1 is KGHSH and CDR2 LQKENI. The CDR3 runs 14 residues. In nucleotides, the CDR3 is TGTGCCAGCTCACCTCCTAGGGGTCCCCACGAGCAGTACTTC. Its protein is CASSPPRGPHEQYF.

J is TRBJ1-4 and V is TRBV7-9; 7 bases align to TRBD1. CDR1 is SEHNR and CDR2 is FQNEAQ in the germline V gene (reference sequence). CDR3 length: 15 residues. V shed 4 bases and J 10 bases; nucleotides not matched to a gene: 12. As DNA, the CDR3 is TGTGCCAGCAGCTCAGACAGGGTTGAGTTGGGAAAACTGTTTTTT. Translated: CASSSDRVELGKLFF.

CDR3 bases: TGTGCCAGCAGCTTGGAGGGTCCAGGGTGGGAGGCGAACACTGAAGCTTTCTTT. Translating gives CASSLEGPGWEANTEAFF. V and J are TRBV5-4 and TRBJ1-1; D may be TRBD1 (5 bases). CDR3 length: 18 amino acids. Germline V gene sequence: CDR1 SGHNT, CDR2 YYREEE (reference sequence). V was trimmed by 0 bases and J by 1 base, leaving 19 bases between them.

The chain has TRBV11-2 and TRBJ2-3; D may be TRBD1 (5 bases). The CDR3 runs to 13 residues. Germline assignment: CDR1 SGHAT and CDR2 FQNNGV. V shed 6 bases and J shed 2 bases, with 9 bases lying between them. The CDR3 DNA is TGTGCCAGCAGTATGGGGCTCACAGATACGCAGTATTTT. Protein product: CASSMGLTDTQYF.

In nucleotides, the CDR3 is TGTGCCTGGAGTCAACGGGGGGGCGCTGAAGCTTTCTTT. Its protein is CAWSQRGGAEAFF. The chain is built from TRBV30 and TRBJ1-1; possibly TRBD1 for D (6 bases). Germline V gene sequence: CDR1 GTSNPN, CDR2 SVGIG (reference sequence). The length of the CDR3 is 13 residues. Trimming cost V 2 bases and J 6 bases, with 13 bases left between them.